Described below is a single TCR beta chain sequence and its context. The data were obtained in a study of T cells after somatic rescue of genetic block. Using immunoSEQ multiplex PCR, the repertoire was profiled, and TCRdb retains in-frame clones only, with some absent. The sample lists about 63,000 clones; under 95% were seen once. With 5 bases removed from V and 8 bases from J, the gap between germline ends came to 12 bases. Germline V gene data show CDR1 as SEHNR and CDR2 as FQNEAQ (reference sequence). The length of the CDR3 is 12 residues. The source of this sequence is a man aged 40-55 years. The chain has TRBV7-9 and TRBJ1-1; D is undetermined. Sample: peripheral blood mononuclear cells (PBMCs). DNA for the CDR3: TGTGCCAGCAGCAGTAGTATCGTAGAAGCTTTCTTT. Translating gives CASSSSIVEAFF.